The 10 T cell receptor beta chains reported below all come from one sample, sequenced in a study of CD4 T cells in relation to SARS-CoV-2 and coronaviruses. Here immunoSEQ multiplex PCR was the method, and the copy in TCRdb shows in-frame clones only, minus some. The data contain under 25,000 clones, around four fifths of them singletons. CD4+ T cells from unexposed donors were obtained before the COVID-19 pandemic (2011-2018). CD4+ T cells were isolated from the cells after about nine days of culture. Their antigen targets remain unknown. Sequencing was done on a sample of CD4+ T cells from PBMCs, cultured in vitro. All receptors derive from a human donor in good health.

The chain is built from TRBV30 and TRBJ1-4, with D hard to call. Deletions cut 2 bases from V and 7 bases from J, with 8 bases between. Germline-derived CDR1 and CDR2 are GTSNPN and SVGIG (reference sequence). CDR3 length: 12 residues. The CDR3 bases are TGTGCCTGGAGTACAACAACTGAAAAACTGTTTTTT. It yields the protein CAWSTTTEKLFF.

For the CDR3, the DNA is TGCAGCGTTGGGACCCTAGGCACAGATACGCAGTATTTT. It codes for CSVGTLGTDTQYF. The genes are TRBV29-1 and TRBJ2-3; D remains ambiguous. The CDR3 contains 13 residues. V lost 4 bases and J lost 1, with 9 bases in between. CDR1 and CDR2 from the germline V gene are SQVTM and ANQGSEA.

The chain couples TRBV7-9 to TRBJ1-6; D not certain. The CDR3 extends over 15 amino acids. Germline V CDR1 and CDR2: SEHNR, FQNEAQ (reference sequence). The germline V and J ends were trimmed by 1 base and 3 bases, with 7 bases remaining between them. For the CDR3, the DNA is TGTGCCAGCAGCTTAGGAGGGTTCTATAATTCACCCCTCCACTTT. Translating gives CASSLGGFYNSPLHF.

This chain links TRBV3-1 (or the pseudogene TRBV3-2) with TRBJ1-4; 7 bases map to TRBD1. The V segment lost 1 base and the J segment 10 bases; nucleotides outside the gene matches: 9. The germline V gene encodes CDR1 LGHDT and CDR2 YNNKEL (reference sequence). CDR3 size: 15 residues. As DNA, the CDR3 is TGTGCCAGCAGCCAAGGTAGGGGGCGCTTGGCAAAACTGTTTTTT. Amino acids: CASSQGRGRLAKLFF.

The rearrangement joins TRBV5-1 to TRBJ2-3; D not certain. There are 15 residues in the CDR3. Germline V gives CDR1 SGHRS, CDR2 YFSETQ. Trimming shortened V by 7 bases and J by 8 bases, and 23 bases separated the two germline ends. The DNA for the CDR3 is TGCGCCAGCGTGGCAGGAGATGTTAGCAGTGGTACGCAGTATTTT. It translates to CASVAGDVSSGTQYF. Combining the CDR3 with reference TRBV5-1 and TRBJ2-3 gives the whole variable domain KAGVTQTPRYLIKTRGQQVTLSCSPISGHRSVSWYQQTPGQGLQFLFEYFSETQRNKGNFPGRFSGRQFSNSRSEMNVSTLELGDSALYLCASVAGDVSSGTQYFGPGTRLTVL.

V and J are TRBV12-5 and TRBJ2-2; D is unresolved. The CDR3 loop spans 15 amino acids. V was trimmed by 3 bases and J by 1 base, leaving 9 bases between them. Per germline, CDR1 LGHNT and CDR2 FRNRAP. CDR3 protein: CASGFFSQNTGELFF. CDR3 bases: TGTGCTAGTGGTTTTTTCAGTCAGAACACCGGGGAGCTGTTTTTT.

The rearrangement links TRBV18 to TRBJ2-5, with unresolved D. There are 11 residues in the CDR3. Germline loops: CDR1 KGHSH, CDR2 LQKENI. V lost 5 bases, J lost 5 bases, and 6 bases lay in between. Written as DNA, the CDR3 is TGTGCCAGCTCAAAAAAGGAGACCCAGTACTTC. Amino acids: CASSKKETQYF.

This chain uses TRBV10-3 with TRBJ2-2; 10 bases match TRBD2. This CDR3 is built from 15 residues. Germline V gene lookup returns CDR1 ENHRY and CDR2 SYGVKD. V trimming: 4 bases; J trimming: 4 bases; junction bases outside the gene matches: 3. The CDR3: CAISASSGSTGELFF. The CDR3 DNA reads TGTGCCATCAGTGCGTCTAGCGGGAGCACCGGGGAGCTGTTTTTT.

This CDR3 reads CASSPNWSDGRLQYF. The CDR3 DNA reads as TGTGCCAGCTCACCGAATTGGTCCGATGGTAGGCTTCAGTACTTC. The chain is built from TRBV18 and TRBJ2-4; D unresolved. The germline gives CDR1 KGHSH, CDR2 LQKENI. Trimming left V 3 bases short and J 11 bases short, with 20 bases between. The CDR3 consists of 15 residues.

The CDR3 sequence: CASSLGAGILEKLFF. CDR3 in DNA: TGTGCCAGCAGCTTGGGAGCGGGGATTCTCGAAAAACTGTTTTTT. The V gene is TRBV5-6, the J gene TRBJ1-4; D gene ambiguous. The germline CDR1 and CDR2 sequences are SGHDT and YYEEEE. V was cut by 0 bases and J by 8 bases, with 14 bases left in between. The CDR3 runs to 15 residues. The whole variable domain, remainder taken from reference TRBV5-6 and TRBJ1-4, is DAGVTQSPTHLIKTRGQQVTLRCSPKSGHDTVSWYQQALGQGPQFIFQYYEEEERQRGNFPDRFSGHQFPNYSSELNVNALLLGDSALYLCASSLGAGILEKLFFGSGTQLSVL.